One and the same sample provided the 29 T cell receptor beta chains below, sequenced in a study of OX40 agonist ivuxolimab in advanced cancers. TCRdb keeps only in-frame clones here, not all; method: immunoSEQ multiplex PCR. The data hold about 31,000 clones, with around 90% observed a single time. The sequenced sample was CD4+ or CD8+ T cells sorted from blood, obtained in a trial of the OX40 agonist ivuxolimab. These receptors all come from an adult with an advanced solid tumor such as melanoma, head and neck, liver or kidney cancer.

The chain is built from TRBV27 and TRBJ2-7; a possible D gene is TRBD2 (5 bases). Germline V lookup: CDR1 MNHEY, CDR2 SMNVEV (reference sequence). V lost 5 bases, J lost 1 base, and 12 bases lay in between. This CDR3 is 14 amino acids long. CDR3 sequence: CASSPEGLSYEQYF. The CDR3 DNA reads TGTGCCAGCAGTCCAGAGGGTCTTTCCTACGAGCAGTACTTC.

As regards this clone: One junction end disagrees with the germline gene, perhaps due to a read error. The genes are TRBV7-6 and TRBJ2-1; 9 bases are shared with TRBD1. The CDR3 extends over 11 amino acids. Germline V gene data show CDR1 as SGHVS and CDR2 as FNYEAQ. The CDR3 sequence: CASSSRDRVIF. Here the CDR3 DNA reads TGTGCCAGCAGCTCCCGGGACAGGGTGATCTTC.

CDR3 amino acids: CASSLGEGYDYGYTF. The CDR3 region has the DNA TGCGCCAGCAGCTTGGGTGAGGGGTACGACTATGGCTACACCTTC. This chain uses TRBV5-1 with TRBJ1-2; tentatively, D is TRBD1 (5 bases). The CDR3 extends over 15 amino acids. Between the trimmed V and J ends, which lost 0 bases and 3 bases, there was a span of 12 bases. Germline loops: CDR1 SGHRS, CDR2 YFSETQ.

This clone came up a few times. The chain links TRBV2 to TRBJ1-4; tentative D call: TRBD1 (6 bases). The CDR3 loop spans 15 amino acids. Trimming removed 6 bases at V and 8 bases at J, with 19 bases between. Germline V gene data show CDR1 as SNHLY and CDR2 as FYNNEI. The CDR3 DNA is TGTGCCAGCAGGGCGGCCGGGGGGGCGAGGGAAAAACTGTTTTTT. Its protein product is CASRAAGGAREKLFF.

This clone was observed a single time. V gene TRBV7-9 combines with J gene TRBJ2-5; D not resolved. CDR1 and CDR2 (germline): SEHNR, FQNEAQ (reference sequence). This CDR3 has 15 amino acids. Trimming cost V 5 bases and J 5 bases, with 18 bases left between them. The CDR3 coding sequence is TGTGCCAGCAGCCCGCCGTTGAGCTCTGGGGAGACCCAGTACTTC. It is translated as CASSPPLSSGETQYF.

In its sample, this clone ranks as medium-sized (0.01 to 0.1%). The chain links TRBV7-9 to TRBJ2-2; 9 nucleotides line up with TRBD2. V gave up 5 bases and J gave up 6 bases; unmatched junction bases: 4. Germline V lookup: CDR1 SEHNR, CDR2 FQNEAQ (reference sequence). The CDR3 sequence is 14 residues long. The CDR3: CASSMGLAAGELFF. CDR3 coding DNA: TGTGCCAGCAGCATGGGACTAGCAGCCGGGGAGCTGTTTTTT.

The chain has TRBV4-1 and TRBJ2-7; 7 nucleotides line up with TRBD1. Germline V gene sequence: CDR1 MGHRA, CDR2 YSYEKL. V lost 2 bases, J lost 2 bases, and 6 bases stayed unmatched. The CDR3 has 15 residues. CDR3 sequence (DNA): TGCGCCAGCAGCCAAATTGGACAGGTCACCTACGAGCAGTACTTC. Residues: CASSQIGQVTYEQYF.

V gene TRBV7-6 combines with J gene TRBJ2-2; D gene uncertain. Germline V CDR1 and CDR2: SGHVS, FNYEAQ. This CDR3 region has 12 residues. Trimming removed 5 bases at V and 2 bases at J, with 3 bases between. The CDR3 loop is CASSVNTGELFF. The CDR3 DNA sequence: TGTGCCAGCAGCGTTAACACCGGGGAGCTGTTTTTT.

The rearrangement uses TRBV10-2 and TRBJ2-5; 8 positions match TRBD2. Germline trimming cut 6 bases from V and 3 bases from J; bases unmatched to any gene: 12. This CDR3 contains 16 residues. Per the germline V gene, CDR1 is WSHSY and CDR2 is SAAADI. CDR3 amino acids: CASSRERGFVEETQYF. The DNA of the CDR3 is TGCGCCAGCAGCAGGGAGCGGGGGTTTGTGGAAGAGACCCAGTACTTC.

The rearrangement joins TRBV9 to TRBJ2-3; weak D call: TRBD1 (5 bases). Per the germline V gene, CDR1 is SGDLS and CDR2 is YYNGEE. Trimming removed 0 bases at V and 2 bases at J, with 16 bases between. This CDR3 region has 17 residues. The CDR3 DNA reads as TGTGCCAGCAGCGTAGGTGGGGCAGCCCTTCTCACAGATACGCAGTATTTT. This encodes CASSVGGAALLTDTQYF.

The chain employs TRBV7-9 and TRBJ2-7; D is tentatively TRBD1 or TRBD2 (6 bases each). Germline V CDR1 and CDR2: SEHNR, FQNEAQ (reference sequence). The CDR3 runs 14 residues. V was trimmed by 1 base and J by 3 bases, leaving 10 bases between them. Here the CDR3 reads CASSLVGGGYEQYF. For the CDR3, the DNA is TGTGCCAGCAGCTTAGTTGGAGGGGGCTACGAGCAGTACTTC.

This CDR3 is CASSDGSEQFF. CDR3 coding DNA: TGTGCCAGCAGTGATGGCTCTGAGCAGTTCTTC. The chain combines TRBV2 with TRBJ2-1, with D uncertain. Per the germline V gene, CDR1 is SNHLY and CDR2 is FYNNEI. The CDR3 spans 11 residues. Trimming removed 3 bases at V and 9 bases at J, with 6 bases between. Drawing the rest from reference TRBV2 and TRBJ2-1, the complete variable domain is EPEVTQTPSHQVTQMGQEVILRCVPISNHLYFYWYRQILGQKVEFLVSFYNNEISEKSEIFDDQFSVERPDGSNFTLKIRSTKLEDSAMYFCASSDGSEQFFGPGTRLTVL.

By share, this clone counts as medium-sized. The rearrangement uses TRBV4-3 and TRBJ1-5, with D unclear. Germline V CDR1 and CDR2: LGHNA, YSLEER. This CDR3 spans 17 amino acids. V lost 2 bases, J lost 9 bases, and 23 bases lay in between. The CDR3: CASSQSFGGPSWVPQHF. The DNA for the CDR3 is TGCGCCAGCAGCCAAAGTTTTGGTGGGCCATCCTGGGTGCCCCAGCATTTT.

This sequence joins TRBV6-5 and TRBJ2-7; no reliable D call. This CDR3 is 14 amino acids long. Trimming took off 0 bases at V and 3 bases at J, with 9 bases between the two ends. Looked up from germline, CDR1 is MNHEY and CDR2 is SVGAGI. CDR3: CASSYSRQRYEQYF. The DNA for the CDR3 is TGTGCCAGCAGTTACTCAAGGCAGCGCTACGAGCAGTACTTC.

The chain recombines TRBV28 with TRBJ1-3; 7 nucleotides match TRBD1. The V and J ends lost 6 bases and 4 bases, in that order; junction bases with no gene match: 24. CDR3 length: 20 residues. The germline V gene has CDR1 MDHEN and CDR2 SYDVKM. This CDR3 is CASSLAPVQTGSLRGNTIYF. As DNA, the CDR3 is TGTGCCAGCAGCCTGGCCCCCGTACAGACAGGGAGCCTGCGCGGAAACACCATATATTTT.

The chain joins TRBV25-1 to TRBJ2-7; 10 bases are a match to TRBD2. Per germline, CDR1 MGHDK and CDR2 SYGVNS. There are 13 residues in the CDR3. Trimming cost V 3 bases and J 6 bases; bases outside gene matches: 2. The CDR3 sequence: CASSDLAGVEQYF. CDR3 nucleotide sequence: TGTGCCAGCAGTGACCTAGCGGGAGTCGAGCAGTACTTC.

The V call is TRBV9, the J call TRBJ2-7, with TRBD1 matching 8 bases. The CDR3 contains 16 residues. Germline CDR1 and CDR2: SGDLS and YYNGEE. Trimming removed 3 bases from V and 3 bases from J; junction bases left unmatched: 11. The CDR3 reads CASSGGQVGEGYEQYF. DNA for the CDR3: TGTGCCAGCAGCGGGGGACAGGTAGGGGAAGGCTACGAGCAGTACTTC.

This CDR3 reads CASSLVIRIQETQYF. In nucleotides, the CDR3 is TGTGCCAGCAGCTTAGTTATCAGAATCCAAGAGACCCAGTACTTC. The V gene is TRBV7-9, the J gene TRBJ2-5; D is unresolved. V lost 1 base to trimming and J lost 1 base, with 10 bases between them. The CDR3 spans 15 residues. CDR1 and CDR2 from the germline V gene are SEHNR and FQNEAQ (reference sequence).

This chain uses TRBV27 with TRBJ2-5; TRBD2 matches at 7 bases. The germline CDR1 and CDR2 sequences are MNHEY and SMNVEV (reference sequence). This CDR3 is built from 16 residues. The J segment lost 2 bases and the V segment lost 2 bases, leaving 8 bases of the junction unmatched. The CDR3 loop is CASSLSPGTTQETQYF. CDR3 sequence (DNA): TGTGCCAGCAGTTTAAGTCCTGGGACTACTCAAGAGACCCAGTACTTC.

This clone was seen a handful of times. CDR3 coding DNA: TGTGCCAGCAGTCCGCCAGGGGTTGAGCAGTTCTTC. Protein product: CASSPPGVEQFF. The V gene is TRBV27, the J gene TRBJ2-1; weak D call: TRBD1 (6 bases). Germline CDR1 MNHEY, CDR2 SMNVEV (reference sequence). V gave up 5 bases and J gave up 9 bases, with 11 bases separating them. This CDR3 is 12 amino acids long.

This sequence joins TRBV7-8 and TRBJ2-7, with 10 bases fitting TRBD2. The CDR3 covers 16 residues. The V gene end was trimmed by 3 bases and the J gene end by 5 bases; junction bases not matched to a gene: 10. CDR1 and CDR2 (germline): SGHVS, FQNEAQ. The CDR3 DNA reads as TGTGCCAGCAGCTTTCAGCGGGAGGGCCTTAAGAACGAGCAGTACTTC. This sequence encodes CASSFQREGLKNEQYF.

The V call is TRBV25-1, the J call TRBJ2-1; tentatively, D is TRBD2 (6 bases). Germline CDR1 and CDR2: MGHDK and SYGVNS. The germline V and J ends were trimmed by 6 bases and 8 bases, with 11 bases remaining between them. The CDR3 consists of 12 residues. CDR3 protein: CASRGGLDEQFF. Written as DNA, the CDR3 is TGTGCCAGCAGGGGGGGATTGGATGAGCAGTTCTTC.

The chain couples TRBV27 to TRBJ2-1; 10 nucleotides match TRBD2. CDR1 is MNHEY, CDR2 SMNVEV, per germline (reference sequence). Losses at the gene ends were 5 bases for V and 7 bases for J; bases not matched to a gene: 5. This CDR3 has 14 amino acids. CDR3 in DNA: TGTGCCAGCAGTCCAGGACTAGCGGCGAATGAGCAGTTCTTC. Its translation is CASSPGLAANEQFF.

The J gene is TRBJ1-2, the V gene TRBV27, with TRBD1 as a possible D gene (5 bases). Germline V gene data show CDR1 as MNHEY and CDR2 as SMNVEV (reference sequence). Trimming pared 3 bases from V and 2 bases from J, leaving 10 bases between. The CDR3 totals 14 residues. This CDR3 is CASSFGHSNYGYTF. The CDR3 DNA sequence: TGTGCCAGCAGTTTTGGACACTCCAACTATGGCTACACCTTC.

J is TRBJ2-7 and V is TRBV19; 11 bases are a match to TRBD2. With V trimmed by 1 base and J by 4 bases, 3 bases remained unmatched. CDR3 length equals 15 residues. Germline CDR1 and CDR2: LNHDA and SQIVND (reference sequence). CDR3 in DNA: TGTGCCAGTAGTATAGTCGGGACTAGCGGTTACGAGCAGTACTTC. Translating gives CASSIVGTSGYEQYF.

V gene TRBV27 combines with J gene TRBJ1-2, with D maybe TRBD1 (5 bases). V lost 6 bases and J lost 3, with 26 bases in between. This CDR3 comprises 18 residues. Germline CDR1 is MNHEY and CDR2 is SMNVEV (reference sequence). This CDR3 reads CASRPTQLGPIGDYGYTF. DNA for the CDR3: TGTGCCAGCAGGCCAACGCAGTTAGGACCTATAGGGGACTATGGCTACACCTTC.

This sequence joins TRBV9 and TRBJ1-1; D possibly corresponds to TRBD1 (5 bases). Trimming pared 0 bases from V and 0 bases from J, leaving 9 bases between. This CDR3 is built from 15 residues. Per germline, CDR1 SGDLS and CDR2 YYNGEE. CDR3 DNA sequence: TGTGCCAGCAGCGTAGGCGGGGGACTGAACACTGAAGCTTTCTTT. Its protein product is CASSVGGGLNTEAFF. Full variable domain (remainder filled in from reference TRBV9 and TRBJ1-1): DSGVTQTPKHLITATGQRVTLRCSPRSGDLSVYWYQQSLDQGLQFLIQYYNGEERAKGNILERFSAQQFPDLHSELNLSSLELGDSALYFCASSVGGGLNTEAFFGQGTRLTVV.

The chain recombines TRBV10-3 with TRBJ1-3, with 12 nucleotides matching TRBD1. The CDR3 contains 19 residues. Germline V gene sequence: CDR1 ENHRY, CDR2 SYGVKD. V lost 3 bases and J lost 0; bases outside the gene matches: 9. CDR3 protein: CAISDPGTGGLGSGNTIYF. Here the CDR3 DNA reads TGTGCCATCAGTGACCCCGGGACAGGGGGCTTAGGCTCTGGAAACACCATATATTTT.

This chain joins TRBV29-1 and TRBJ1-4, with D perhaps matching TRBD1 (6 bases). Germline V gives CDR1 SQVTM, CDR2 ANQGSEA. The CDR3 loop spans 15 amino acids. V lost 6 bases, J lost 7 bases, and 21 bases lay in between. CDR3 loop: CSVGAGGAQGEKLFF. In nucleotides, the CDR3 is TGCAGCGTGGGGGCCGGGGGGGCCCAAGGTGAAAAACTGTTTTTT. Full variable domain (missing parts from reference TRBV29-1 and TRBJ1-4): SAVISQKPSRDICQRGTSLTIQCQVDSQVTMMFWYRQQPGQSLTLIATANQGSEATYESGFVIDKFPISRPNLTFSTLTVSNMSPEDSSIYLCSVGAGGAQGEKLFFGSGTQLSVL.